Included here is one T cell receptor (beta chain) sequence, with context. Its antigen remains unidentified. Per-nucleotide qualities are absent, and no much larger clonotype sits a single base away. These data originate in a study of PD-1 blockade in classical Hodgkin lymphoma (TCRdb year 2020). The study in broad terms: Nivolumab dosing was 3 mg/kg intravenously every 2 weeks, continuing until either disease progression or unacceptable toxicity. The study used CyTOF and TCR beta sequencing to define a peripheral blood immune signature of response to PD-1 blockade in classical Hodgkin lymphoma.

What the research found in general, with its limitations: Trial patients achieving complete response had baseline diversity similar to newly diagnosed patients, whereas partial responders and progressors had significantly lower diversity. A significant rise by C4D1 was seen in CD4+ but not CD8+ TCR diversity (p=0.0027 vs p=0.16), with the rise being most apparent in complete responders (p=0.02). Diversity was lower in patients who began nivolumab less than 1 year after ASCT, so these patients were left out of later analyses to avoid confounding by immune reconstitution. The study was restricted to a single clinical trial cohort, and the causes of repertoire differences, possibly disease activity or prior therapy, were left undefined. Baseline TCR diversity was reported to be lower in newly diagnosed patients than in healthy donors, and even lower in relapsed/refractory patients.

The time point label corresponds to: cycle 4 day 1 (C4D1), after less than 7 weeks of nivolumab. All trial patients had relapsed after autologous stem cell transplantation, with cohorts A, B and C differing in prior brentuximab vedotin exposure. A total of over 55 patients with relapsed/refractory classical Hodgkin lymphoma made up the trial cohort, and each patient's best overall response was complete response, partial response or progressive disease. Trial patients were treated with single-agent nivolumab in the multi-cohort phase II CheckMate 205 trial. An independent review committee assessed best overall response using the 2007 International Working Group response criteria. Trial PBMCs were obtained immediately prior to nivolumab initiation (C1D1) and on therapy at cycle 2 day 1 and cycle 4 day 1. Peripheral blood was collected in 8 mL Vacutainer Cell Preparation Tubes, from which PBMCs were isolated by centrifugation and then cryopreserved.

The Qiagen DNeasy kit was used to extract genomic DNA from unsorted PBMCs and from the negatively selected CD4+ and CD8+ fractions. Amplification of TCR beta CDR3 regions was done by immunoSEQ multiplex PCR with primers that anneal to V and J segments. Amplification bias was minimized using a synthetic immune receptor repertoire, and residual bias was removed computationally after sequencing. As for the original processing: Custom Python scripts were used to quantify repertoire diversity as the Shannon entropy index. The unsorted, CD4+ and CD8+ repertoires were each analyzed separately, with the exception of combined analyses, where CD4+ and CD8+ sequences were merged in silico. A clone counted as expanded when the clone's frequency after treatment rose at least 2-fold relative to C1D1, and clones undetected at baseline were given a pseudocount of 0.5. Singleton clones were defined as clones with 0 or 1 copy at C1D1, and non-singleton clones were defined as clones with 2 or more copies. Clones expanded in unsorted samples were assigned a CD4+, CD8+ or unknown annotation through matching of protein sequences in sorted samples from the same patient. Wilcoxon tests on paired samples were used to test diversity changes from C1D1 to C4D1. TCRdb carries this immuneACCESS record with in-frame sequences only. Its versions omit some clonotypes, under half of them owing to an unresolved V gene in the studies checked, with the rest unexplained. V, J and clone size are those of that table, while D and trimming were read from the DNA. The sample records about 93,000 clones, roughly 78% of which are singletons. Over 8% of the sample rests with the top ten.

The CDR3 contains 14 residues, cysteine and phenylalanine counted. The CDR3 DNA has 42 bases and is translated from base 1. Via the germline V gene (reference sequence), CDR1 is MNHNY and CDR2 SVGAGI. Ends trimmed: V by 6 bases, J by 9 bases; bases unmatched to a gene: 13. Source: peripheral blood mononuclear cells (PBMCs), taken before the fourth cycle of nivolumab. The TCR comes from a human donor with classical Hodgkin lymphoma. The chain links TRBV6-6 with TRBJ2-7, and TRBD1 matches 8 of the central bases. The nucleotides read TGTGCCAGCAGGACAGGGGACGGTTTTAACGGGCAGTACTTC. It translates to CASRTGDGFNGQYF.